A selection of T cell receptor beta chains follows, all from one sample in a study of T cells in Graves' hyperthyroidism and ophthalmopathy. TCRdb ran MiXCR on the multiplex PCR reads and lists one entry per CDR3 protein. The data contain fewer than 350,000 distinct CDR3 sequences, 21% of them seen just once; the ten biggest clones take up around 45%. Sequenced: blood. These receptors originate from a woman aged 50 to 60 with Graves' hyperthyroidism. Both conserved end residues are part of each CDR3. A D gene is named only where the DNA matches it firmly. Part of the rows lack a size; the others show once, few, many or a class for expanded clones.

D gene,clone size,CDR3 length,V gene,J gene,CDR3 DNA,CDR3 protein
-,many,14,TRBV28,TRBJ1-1,TGTGCCAGCAGTTTGGTTCAGGTGGGGACTGAAGCTTTCTTT,CASSLVQVGTEAFF
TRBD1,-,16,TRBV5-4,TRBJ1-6,TGTGCCAGCAGCTCGGACAGGAGCTCCTATAATTCACCCCTCCACTTT,CASSSDRSSYNSPLHF
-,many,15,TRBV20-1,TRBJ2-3,TGCAGTGCTAGCGTAGTGAGGCCTACAGAGGATACGCAGTATTTT,CSASVVRPTEDTQYF
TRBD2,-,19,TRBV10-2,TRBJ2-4,TGCGCCAGCAGTGGAATCGGACTAGCGGGGGGGCAGGACAAAAACATTCAGTACTTC,CASSGIGLAGGQDKNIQYF
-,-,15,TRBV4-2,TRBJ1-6,TGTGCCAGCAGCCAAGAAGTCAGGAACTCTTCACCCCTCCACTTT,CASSQEVRNSSPLHF
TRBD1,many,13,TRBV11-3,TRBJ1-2,TGTGCCAGCAGCTCCGGGACAGTTTCTGGCTACACCTTC,CASSSGTVSGYTF
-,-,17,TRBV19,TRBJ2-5,TGTGCCAGTAGCCATTTCTGGGACTGGATGGAGGAAGAGACCCAGTACTTC,CASSHFWDWMEEETQYF
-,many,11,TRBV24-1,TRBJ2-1,TGTGCCACCAGTGACACCAATGAGCAGTTCTTC,CATSDTNEQFF
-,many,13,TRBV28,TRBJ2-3,TGTGCCACCAATCCCGGGCGCACAGATACGCAGTATTTT,CATNPGRTDTQYF
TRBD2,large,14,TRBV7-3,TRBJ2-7,TGTGCCAGCAGGTCTAGCGGGGGCTCCTACGAGCAGTACTTC,CASRSSGGSYEQYF
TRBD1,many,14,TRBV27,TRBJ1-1,TGTGCCAGCAGTACGGACAGGAACGCTCGTGAAGCTTTCTTT,CASSTDRNAREAFF
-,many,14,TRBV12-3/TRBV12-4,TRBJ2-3,TGTGCCAGCAGCCCCCAACGGAGCATAGATACGCAGTATTTT,CASSPQRSIDTQYF
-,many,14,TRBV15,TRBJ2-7,TGTGCCACCAGCAGAGATAATGTAGGTAACGAGCAGTACTTC,CATSRDNVGNEQYF
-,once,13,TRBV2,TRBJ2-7,TGTGCCAGCAGTGAACCTAGCTCCTACGAGCAGTACTTC,CASSEPSSYEQYF
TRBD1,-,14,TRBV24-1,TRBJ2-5,TGTGCCACCAGTGACCCACAGGGGGACGAGACCCAGTACTTC,CATSDPQGDETQYF
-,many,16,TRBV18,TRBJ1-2,TGTGCCAGCTCACCTCAACGCACAGCAGCTAACTATGGCTACACCTTC,CASSPQRTAANYGYTF
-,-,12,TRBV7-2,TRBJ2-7,TGTGCCAGCAATACGGAATCCTACGAGCAGTACTTC,CASNTESYEQYF
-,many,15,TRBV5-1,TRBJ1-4,TGCGCCAGCAGCTTCCCGGGCTCGGGTAATGAAAAACTGTTTTTT,CASSFPGSGNEKLFF
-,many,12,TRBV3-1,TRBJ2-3,TGTGCCAGCAGCGCGAGCACAGATACGCAGTATTTT,CASSASTDTQYF
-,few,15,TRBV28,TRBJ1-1,TGTACCAGCAGTGAACCTGGGGGCTGGAACACTGAAGCTTTCTTT,CTSSEPGGWNTEAFF
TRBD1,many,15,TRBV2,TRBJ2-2,TGTGCCAGCTCCGGGACAGAGGCGAACACCGGGGAGCTGTTTTTT,CASSGTEANTGELFF
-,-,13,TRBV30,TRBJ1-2,TGTGCCTGGAGTGAAACAGCCGTCTATGGCTACACCTTC,CAWSETAVYGYTF
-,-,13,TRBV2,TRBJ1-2,TGTGCCAGCAGTGGCGAAGGGACCTATGGCTACACCTTC,CASSGEGTYGYTF
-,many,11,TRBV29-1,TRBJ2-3,TGCAGCGTTGAGGGGGCAGATACGCAGTATTTT,CSVEGADTQYF
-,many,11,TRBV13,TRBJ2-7,TGTGCCAGCAGCTTAGTCGGCGAGCAGTACTTC,CASSLVGEQYF